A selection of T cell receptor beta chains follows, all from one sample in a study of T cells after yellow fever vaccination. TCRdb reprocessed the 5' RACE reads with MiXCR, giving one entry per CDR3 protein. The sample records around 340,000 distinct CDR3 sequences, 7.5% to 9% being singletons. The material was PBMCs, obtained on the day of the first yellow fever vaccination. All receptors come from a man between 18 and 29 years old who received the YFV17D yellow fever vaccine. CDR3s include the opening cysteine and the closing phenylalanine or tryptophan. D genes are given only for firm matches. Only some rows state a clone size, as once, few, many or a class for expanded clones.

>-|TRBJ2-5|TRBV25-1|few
TGTGCCAGCAGTGAAGGGGGGTTGGCACCGGTGGAGACCCAGTACTTC
CASSEGGLAPVETQYF
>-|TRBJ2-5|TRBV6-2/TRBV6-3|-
TGTGCCAGCAGTTACTCGATTTTACCAAGGGAGACCCAGTACTTC
CASSYSILPRETQYF
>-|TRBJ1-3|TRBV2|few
TGTGCCAGCAGTGAAGCTCTACCCTCTGGAAACACCATATATTTT
CASSEALPSGNTIYF
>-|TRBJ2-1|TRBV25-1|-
TGTGCCAGCAGTCCGGGGTTCAATGAGCAGTTCTTC
CASSPGFNEQFF
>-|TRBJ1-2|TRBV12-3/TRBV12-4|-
TGTGCCAGCAGTTTTGAGACGGGAGGCTACACCTTC
CASSFETGGYTF
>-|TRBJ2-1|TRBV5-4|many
TGTGCCAGCAGCCGAGGGACCGATTCCTACAATGAGCAGTTCTTC
CASSRGTDSYNEQFF
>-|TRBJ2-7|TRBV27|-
TGTGCCAGCAGTTTAACGGGGCTTGGCTACGAGCAGTACTTC
CASSLTGLGYEQYF
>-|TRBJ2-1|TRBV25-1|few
TGTGCCAGCAAAGGATCGAGCTCCTACAATGAGCAGTTCTTC
CASKGSSSYNEQFF
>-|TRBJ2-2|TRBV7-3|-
TGTGCCAGCAGCTTAACTTTTCTAGGGAACACCGGGGAGCTGTTTTTT
CASSLTFLGNTGELFF
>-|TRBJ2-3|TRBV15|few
TGTGCCACCAGCCCTCTAGCGCCCTCAACAGATACGCAGTATTTT
CATSPLAPSTDTQYF
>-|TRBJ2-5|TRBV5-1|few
TGCGCCAGCAGCTTAGGTAGCGGCTACTCCCAAGAGACCCAGTACTTC
CASSLGSGYSQETQYF
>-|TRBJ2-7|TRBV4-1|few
TGCGCCAGCAGCCAATTGAAGGGGCAATCCTACGAGCAGTACTTC
CASSQLKGQSYEQYF
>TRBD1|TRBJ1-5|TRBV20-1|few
TGCAGTGCTAGAGAGATTCAGGGGGCCGGGCCTCAGCCCCAGCATTTT
CSAREIQGAGPQPQHF
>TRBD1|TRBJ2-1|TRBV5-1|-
TGCGCCAGCAGCTCCGGGACAGGGGGTCCGGATGAGCAGTTCTTC
CASSSGTGGPDEQFF
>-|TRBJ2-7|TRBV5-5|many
TGTGCCAGCAGCTTCGGAGGCTACGAGCAGTACTTC
CASSFGGYEQYF
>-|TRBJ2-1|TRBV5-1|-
TGCGCCAGCAGCCTGAAACCAGGCTTTTTAACCTACAATGAGCAGTTCTTC
CASSLKPGFLTYNEQFF
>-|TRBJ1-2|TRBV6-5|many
TGTGCCAGCAGTTACTCTCGGGGGCGCGGCTACACCTTC
CASSYSRGRGYTF
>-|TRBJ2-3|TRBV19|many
TGTGCCAGTAGTATAAGGCCGCTAGATACGCAGTATTTT
CASSIRPLDTQYF
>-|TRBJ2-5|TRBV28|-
TGTGCCAGCAGTTGGGGCAGACAAGAGACCCAGTACTTC
CASSWGRQETQYF
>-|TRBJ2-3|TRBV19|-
TGTGCCAGTAACCAACAGGGCACAGATACGCAGTATTTT
CASNQQGTDTQYF
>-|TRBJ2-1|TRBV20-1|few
TGCAGTGCTCTAGTAGGGCCCTACAATGAGCAGTTCTTC
CSALVGPYNEQFF
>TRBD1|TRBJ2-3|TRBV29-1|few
TGCAGCCTTACAGGGGGGCGCACAGATACGCAGTATTTT
CSLTGGRTDTQYF
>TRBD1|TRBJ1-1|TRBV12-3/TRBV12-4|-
TGTGCCAGCATTTCAGGGGGCGGGAGCACTGAAGCTTTCTTT
CASISGGGSTEAFF
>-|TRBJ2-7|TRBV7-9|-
TGTGCCAGCAGCTTAGGCATAGACTCCTACGAGCAGTACTTC
CASSLGIDSYEQYF
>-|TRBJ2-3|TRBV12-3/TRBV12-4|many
TGTGCCAGCAGTTTACCTGCGGGGTACACAGATACGCAGTATTTT
CASSLPAGYTDTQYF
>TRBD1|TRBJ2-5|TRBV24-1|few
TGTGCCACCAGTCGGGCAGGGGGCAGAGAGACCCAGTACTTC
CATSRAGGRETQYF
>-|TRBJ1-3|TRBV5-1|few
TGCGCCAGCAGCTTTAGTCCCCTGGACAACACCATATATTTT
CASSFSPLDNTIYF
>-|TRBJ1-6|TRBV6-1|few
TGTGCCAGCAGTCCCTTTCCTAGGGCCAATAGTTCACCCCTCCACTTT
CASSPFPRANSSPLHF
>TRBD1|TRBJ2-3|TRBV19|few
TGTGCCAGCTCCGGGACAGGGGGTTGGGATACGCAGTATTTT
CASSGTGGWDTQYF
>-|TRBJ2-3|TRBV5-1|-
TGCGCCAGCAGCTCTGGTGCTAGCACAGATACGCAGTATTTT
CASSSGASTDTQYF
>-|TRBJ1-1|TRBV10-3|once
TGTGCCATCGTTCCCGAATCGTCGAATGAAGCTTTCTTT
CAIVPESSNEAFF
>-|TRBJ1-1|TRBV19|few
TGTGCCAGTACTCTTACTGTAACGGACACTGAAGCTTTCTTT
CASTLTVTDTEAFF
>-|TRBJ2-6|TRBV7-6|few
TGTGCCAGCAGCACTCGGGACGGATACTCTGGGGCCAACGTCCTGACTTTC
CASSTRDGYSGANVLTF
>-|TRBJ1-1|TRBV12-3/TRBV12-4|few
TGTGCCAGCAGTTTAGGGACGGAGACTGAAGCTTTCTTT
CASSLGTETEAFF
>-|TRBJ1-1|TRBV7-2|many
TGTGCCAGCAGCGCGTCTGCCGGAGGGAACACTGAAGCTTTCTTT
CASSASAGGNTEAFF
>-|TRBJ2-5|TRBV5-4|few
TGTGCCACCAAGAGGGGAGAGACCCAGTACTTC
CATKRGETQYF
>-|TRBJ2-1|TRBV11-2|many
TGTGCCAGCAGCTTAGATCAGGGTGGGACAACAAGGATTACTGAGCAGTTCTTC
CASSLDQGGTTRITEQFF
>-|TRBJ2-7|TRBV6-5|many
TGTGCCAGCAGTTACCGGGGCAGTGGCGCTGATTCCTACGAGCAGTACTTC
CASSYRGSGADSYEQYF
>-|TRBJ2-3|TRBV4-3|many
TGCGCCAGCAGCCAAGAAGGTCGCCCGGGACCGTACGCAGATACGCAGTATTTT
CASSQEGRPGPYADTQYF
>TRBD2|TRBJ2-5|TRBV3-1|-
TGTGCCAGCAGCCAAGATATAAGCGGGGGGGCCCGAGAGACCCAGTACTTC
CASSQDISGGARETQYF
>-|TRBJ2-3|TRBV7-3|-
TGTGCCAGCAGCTTGAGACCGCCCCCAGATACGCAGTATTTT
CASSLRPPPDTQYF
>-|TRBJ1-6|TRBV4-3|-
TGCGCCAGCAGAACCAACCGGGGCTACTATAATTCACCCCTCCACTTT
CASRTNRGYYNSPLHF